The clone carrying this T cell receptor beta chain occurred a few times. Only in-frame clones appear in the TCRdb table, and some are missing; sequencing was by immunoSEQ multiplex PCR. The table includes 120,000 or so clones, around 83% detected once. These data come from a study of blood T cell repertoires in COVID-19. There are 17 residues in the CDR3. Germline CDR1 reads ENHRY; CDR2 reads SYGVKD. J lost 4 bases, V lost 2 bases, and 10 bases had no gene match. The V call is TRBV10-3, the J call TRBJ1-2, with 10 bases identical to TRBD1. What was sequenced was peripheral blood. This clonotype was sampled from a man at least 80 years old with active or convalescent COVID-19. The CDR3 loop is CAISEVAVTGGSYGYTF. In DNA, the CDR3 is TGTGCCATCAGTGAGGTCGCGGTGACAGGGGGCTCCTATGGCTACACCTTC.